This T cell receptor beta chain is from a study of type 1 regulatory T cells (dated by TCRdb to about 2021). Concerning the study at large: The study characterized an in vitro protocol that generated a Tr1-enriched, alloantigen-specific CD4 T cell product named T-allo10. T-allo10 was being tested clinically in patients with hematological malignancies who were undergoing allogeneic hematopoietic stem cell transplantation.

In the case of this clonotype: Its antigen is not yet known. The record has no base qualities; no much larger clone is one base away.

For sequencing, an Illumina MiSeq was employed. TCRdb itself trimmed the public reads at Q25 with fastp, ran MiXCR and retained productive beta chains. Each CDR3 protein gets just one entry, which takes the most common genes and DNA from the rows behind it. The sample contains 80,000 to 100,000 distinct CDR3 sequences, around a third of them found a single time. The leading ten clones occupy about 2% of the sample. Reading from cysteine to phenylalanine, the CDR3 counts 15 amino acids. Solely the CDR3 DNA is kept, with 45 bases framed from the first base. CDR1 and CDR2 (MNHEY, SVGAGI) derive from the germline V gene. Trimming removed 4 bases from V and 5 bases from J; the gene matches leave 8 bases unexplained.

The sample consisted of CD4+ T cells, either the whole sample or a sorted fraction (not recorded which). The TCR was taken from a human donor in good health. Recombination connected TRBV6-5 to TRBJ2-5; 9 nucleotides in the junction match TRBD2. The CDR3 is CASSSYSGSRETQYF. The sequenced DNA: TGTGCCAGCAGTTCTTATAGCGGGAGCCGGGAGACCCAGTACTTC.